The rows below give T cell receptor beta chains drawn from one sample of a study of blood T cell repertoires in COVID-19. Profiling relied on immunoSEQ multiplex PCR, and the TCRdb table lists in-frame clones only, not all of them. The sample has a few hundred thousand clones; about nine tenths are singletons. Sequenced material: peripheral blood. The receptors were sampled from a woman aged 30 to 39 with COVID-19, enrolled during active disease. CDR3s include the opening cysteine and the closing phenylalanine or tryptophan. The D gene is left open where the match is weak. Only part of the rows carry a size: once, few, many, or a class if the clone is expanded.

clone size	V gene	D gene	J gene	CDR3 protein	CDR3 DNA
NA	TRBV30	TRBD2	TRBJ2-1	CAWSVTSGSRNEQFF	TGTGCCTGGAGTGTAACTAGCGGGAGCAGGAATGAGCAGTTCTTC
NA	TRBV6-5	NA	TRBJ2-5	CASSRGARGETQYF	TGTGCCAGCAGTCGGGGGGCCCGGGGAGAGACCCAGTACTTC
NA	TRBV27	TRBD2	TRBJ2-2	CASSFLTSSPGELFF	TGTGCCAGCAGTTTTTTGACTAGCAGCCCCGGGGAGCTGTTTTTT
NA	TRBV10-3	TRBD1	TRBJ2-2	CAISGQGQSPPYTGELFF	TGTGCCATCAGTGGACAGGGTCAATCACCGCCCTACACCGGGGAGCTGTTTTTT
NA	TRBV6-2/TRBV6-3	TRBD1	TRBJ2-7	CASSPLGQTYEQYF	TGTGCCAGCAGTCCCCTGGGACAGACATACGAGCAGTACTTC
NA	TRBV4-1	TRBD1	TRBJ1-4	CASSQSTDRMNEKLFF	TGCGCCAGCAGCCAAAGTACGGACAGGATGAATGAAAAACTGTTTTTT
NA	TRBV19	NA	TRBJ2-7	CASSIGRRAEQYF	TGTGCCAGTAGTATCGGCCGCAGGGCCGAGCAGTACTTC
few	TRBV7-2	TRBD2	TRBJ2-7	CASSSTSGSAGQYF	TGTGCCAGCAGCTCCACTAGCGGGTCCGCGGGGCAGTACTTC
NA	TRBV29-1	NA	TRBJ1-3	CSVDQGNTIYF	TGCAGCGTTGACCAGGGAAACACCATATATTTT
once	TRBV5-1	NA	TRBJ1-1	CASSLGRGTNTEAFF	TGCGCCAGCAGCTTGGGGCGGGGAACGAACACTGAAGCTTTCTTT
NA	TRBV3-1/TRBV3-2	NA	TRBJ2-3	CASSRYVRNTDTQYF	TGTGCCAGCAGCCGCTACGTTCGTAACACAGATACGCAGTATTTT
NA	TRBV6-5	TRBD1	TRBJ2-7	CATGQGREQYF	TGTGCCACCGGACAGGGACGAGAGCAGTACTTC
NA	TRBV9	NA	TRBJ1-2	CASSGLVGAGYTF	TGTGCCAGCAGCGGCCTAGTGGGGGCTGGCTACACCTTC
NA	TRBV9	NA	TRBJ2-3	CASSVGTRPDTQYF	TGTGCCAGCAGCGTTGGGACTCGCCCAGATACGCAGTATTTT
few	TRBV5-4	TRBD1	TRBJ1-2	CASSKPGQGSNYGYTF	TGTGCCAGCAGCAAGCCGGGACAGGGAAGTAACTATGGCTACACCTTC
NA	TRBV11-2	TRBD1	TRBJ2-7	CASSFGTGTYEQYF	TGTGCCAGCAGCTTCGGGACAGGGACGTACGAGCAGTACTTC
NA	TRBV2	NA	TRBJ1-5	CASREINQPQHF	TGTGCCAGCAGGGAGATCAATCAGCCCCAGCATTTT
once	TRBV7-6	NA	TRBJ1-3	CASSLVAGSGNTIYF	TGTGCCAGCAGCTTAGTGGCAGGATCTGGAAACACCATATATTTT
NA	TRBV27	TRBD2	TRBJ2-2	CASSFPGLAGLNTGELFF	TGTGCCAGCAGTTTCCCGGGACTAGCGGGCCTGAACACCGGGGAGCTGTTTTTT
NA	TRBV7-9	NA	TRBJ1-1	CASSLVLNTEAFF	TGTGCCAGCAGCTTAGTACTCAACACTGAAGCTTTCTTT
NA	TRBV4-3	NA	TRBJ1-2	CASSQDALAERYGYTF	TGCGCCAGCAGCCAAGATGCCCTGGCCGAGAGGTATGGCTACACCTTC
NA	TRBV6-6	NA	TRBJ2-7	CASSPRAYEQYF	TGTGCCAGCAGTCCCCGGGCCTACGAGCAGTACTTC
NA	TRBV6-5	TRBD1	TRBJ2-5	CASSPGQGEETQYF	TGTGCCAGCAGCCCGGGACAGGGAGAAGAGACCCAGTACTTC
NA	TRBV24-1	TRBD1	TRBJ2-3	CATSWSGGHTDTQYF	TGTGCCACCAGTTGGTCAGGGGGTCACACAGATACGCAGTATTTT
NA	TRBV30	NA	TRBJ1-4	CAWSVGGIGKLFF	TGTGCCTGGAGTGTTGGGGGGATTGGAAAACTGTTTTTT
NA	TRBV5-4	NA	TRBJ1-1	CASSNIDYTEAFF	TGTGCCAGCAGCAACATCGATTACACTGAAGCTTTCTTT
NA	TRBV6-6	TRBD1	TRBJ2-7	CASSAGGQSYEQYF	TGTGCCAGCAGCGCAGGGGGCCAGTCCTACGAGCAGTACTTC
few	TRBV4-3	NA	TRBJ1-1	CASTRVMNTEAFF	TGCGCCAGCACGAGGGTCATGAACACTGAAGCTTTCTTT
NA	TRBV29-1	TRBD1	TRBJ1-2	CSVTGVGYGYTF	TGCAGCGTGACAGGGGTGGGCTATGGCTACACCTTC
NA	TRBV7-2	NA	TRBJ2-5	CASSSPLTGWETQYF	TGTGCCAGCAGCTCACCCCTCACGGGGTGGGAGACCCAGTACTTC
NA	TRBV7-9	NA	TRBJ1-5	CASSFVAGQPQHF	TGTGCCAGCAGCTTTGTCGCGGGTCAGCCCCAGCATTTT
NA	TRBV11-2	TRBD2	TRBJ2-3	CASSFGSSGMINTQYF	TGTGCCAGCAGCTTCGGTTCTAGCGGGATGATAAATACGCAGTATTTT
NA	TRBV3-1/TRBV3-2	NA	TRBJ1-1	CASSPVVRTEAFF	TGTGCCAGCAGCCCGGTAGTAAGAACTGAAGCTTTCTTT
NA	TRBV28	TRBD2	TRBJ2-7	CASSSLAGKKYF	TGTGCCAGCAGTTCATTAGCGGGAAAAAAGTACTTC
NA	TRBV19	NA	TRBJ1-2	CASSIQNGYTF	TGTGCCAGTAGTATACAGAATGGCTACACCTTC
NA	TRBV19	NA	TRBJ1-3	CASSIRGTSGNTIYF	TGTGCCAGTAGTATACGGGGGACCTCTGGAAACACCATATATTTT
few	TRBV7-9	TRBD1	TRBJ1-2	CASSFGQANYGYTF	TGTGCCAGCAGCTTCGGACAGGCCAACTATGGCTACACCTTC
NA	TRBV25-1	NA	TRBJ1-5	CASSESGQEDSSNQPQHF	TGTGCCAGCAGTGAATCTGGGCAGGAGGATTCTAGCAATCAGCCCCAGCATTTT
NA	TRBV5-4	NA	TRBJ2-1	CASSPGGGGEQFF	TGTGCCAGCAGCCCTGGTGGGGGCGGTGAGCAGTTCTTC
NA	TRBV3-1/TRBV3-2	NA	TRBJ1-3	CASSPLRGNTIYF	TGTGCCAGCAGCCCACTCAGGGGAAACACCATATATTTT
NA	TRBV7-2	NA	TRBJ1-2	CASSPSAGYGYTF	TGTGCCAGCAGCCCCTCGGCGGGCTATGGCTACACCTTC
NA	TRBV4-2	NA	TRBJ1-2	CASSQERWPNFFYGYTF	TGTGCCAGCAGCCAAGAGAGGTGGCCAAACTTTTTCTATGGCTACACCTTC
NA	TRBV7-9	NA	TRBJ2-1	CASSFERGNYNEQFF	TGTGCCAGCAGCTTCGAAAGGGGTAACTACAATGAGCAGTTCTTC